A single T cell receptor beta chain is shown here with its context. Method: immunoSEQ multiplex PCR; TCRdb's copy keeps in-frame clones and lacks some. The sample lists tens of thousands of clones; around 81% were seen once. These data come from a study of OX40 agonist ivuxolimab in advanced cancers. Study-level information: The patients received ivuxolimab by intravenous route every 2 weeks at 0.01 to 10 mg/kg.

The CDR3 extends over 13 amino acids. Germline loops: CDR1 WSHSY, CDR2 SAAADI. Trimming shortened V by 2 bases and J by 10 bases, and 9 bases separated the two germline ends. The clonotype was recovered from an adult with an advanced solid tumor such as melanoma, head and neck, liver or kidney cancer. Sequencing was performed on CD4+ or CD8+ T cells sorted from blood, taken in a trial of the OX40 agonist ivuxolimab. The V call is TRBV10-2, the J call TRBJ1-6; no clear D. In nucleotides, the CDR3 is TGCGCCAGCAGTGAGGGTCCCGGCTCACCCCTCCACTTT. Translation: CASSEGPGSPLHF.